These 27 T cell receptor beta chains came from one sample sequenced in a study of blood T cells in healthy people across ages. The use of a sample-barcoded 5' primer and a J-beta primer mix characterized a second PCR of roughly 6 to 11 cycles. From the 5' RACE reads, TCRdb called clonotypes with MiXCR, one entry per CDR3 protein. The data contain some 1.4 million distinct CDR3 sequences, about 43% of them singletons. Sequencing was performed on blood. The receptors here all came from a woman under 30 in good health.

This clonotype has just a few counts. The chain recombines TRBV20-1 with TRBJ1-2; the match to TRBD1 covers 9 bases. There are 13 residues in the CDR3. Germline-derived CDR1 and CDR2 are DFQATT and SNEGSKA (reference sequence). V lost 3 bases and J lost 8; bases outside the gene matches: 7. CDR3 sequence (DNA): TGCAGTGCTAGTTCGACAGGGGGGGGAGGCTACACCTTC. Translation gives CSASSTGGGGYTF.

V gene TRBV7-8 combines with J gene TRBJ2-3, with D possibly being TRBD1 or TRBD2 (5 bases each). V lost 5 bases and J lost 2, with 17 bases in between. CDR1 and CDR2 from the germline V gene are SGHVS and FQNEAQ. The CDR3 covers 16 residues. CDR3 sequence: CASSPRVGTTTDTQYF. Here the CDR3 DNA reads TGTGCCAGCAGCCCCCGGGTGGGGACCACCACAGATACGCAGTATTTT.

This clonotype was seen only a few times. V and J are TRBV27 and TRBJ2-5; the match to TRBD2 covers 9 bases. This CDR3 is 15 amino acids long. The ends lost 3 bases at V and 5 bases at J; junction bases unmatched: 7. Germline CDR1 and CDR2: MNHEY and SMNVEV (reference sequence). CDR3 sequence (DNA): TGTGCCAGCAGTTTCGGACTAGCGAGCGTGGAGACCCAGTACTTC. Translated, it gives CASSFGLASVETQYF.

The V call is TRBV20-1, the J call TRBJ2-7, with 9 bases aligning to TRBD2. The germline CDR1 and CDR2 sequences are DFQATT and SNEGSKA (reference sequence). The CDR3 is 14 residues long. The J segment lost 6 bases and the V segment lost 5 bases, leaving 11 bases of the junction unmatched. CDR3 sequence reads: CSAPLAGASLEQYF. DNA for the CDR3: TGCAGTGCTCCCTTAGCGGGAGCCTCTCTCGAGCAGTACTTC.

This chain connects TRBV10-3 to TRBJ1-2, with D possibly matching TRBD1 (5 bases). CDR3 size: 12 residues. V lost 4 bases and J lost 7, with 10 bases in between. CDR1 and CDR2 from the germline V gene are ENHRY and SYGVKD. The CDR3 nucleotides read TGTGCCATCAGTGGGTCGGGGACTGGCTACACCTTC. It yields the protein CAISGSGTGYTF.

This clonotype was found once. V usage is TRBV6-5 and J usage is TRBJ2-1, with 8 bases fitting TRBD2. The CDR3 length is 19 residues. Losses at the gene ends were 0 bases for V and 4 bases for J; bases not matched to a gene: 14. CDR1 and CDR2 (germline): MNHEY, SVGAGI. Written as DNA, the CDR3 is TGTGCCAGCAGTTACTCGACCGGGAGGGCTGGGAGGGGATACAATGAGCAGTTCTTC. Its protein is CASSYSTGRAGRGYNEQFF.

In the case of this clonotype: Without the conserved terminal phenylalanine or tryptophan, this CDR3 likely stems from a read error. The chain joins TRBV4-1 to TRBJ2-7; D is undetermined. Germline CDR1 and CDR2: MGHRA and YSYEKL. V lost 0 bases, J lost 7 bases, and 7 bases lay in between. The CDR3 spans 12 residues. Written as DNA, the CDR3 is TGCGCCAGCAGCCAAGAAGGCAGAGAGCAGTACTTA. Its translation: CASSQEGREQYL.

CDR3 residues: CASRGEPDNHNEQFF. CDR3 in DNA: TGTGCCAGCAGAGGGGAGCCGGACAACCACAATGAGCAGTTCTTC. This chain links TRBV6-6 with TRBJ2-1; D possibly matches TRBD1 or TRBD2 (5 bases each). V lost 6 bases to trimming and J lost 5 bases, with 17 bases between them. The CDR3 runs 15 residues. From germline, CDR1 is MNHNY and CDR2 SVGAGI (reference sequence).

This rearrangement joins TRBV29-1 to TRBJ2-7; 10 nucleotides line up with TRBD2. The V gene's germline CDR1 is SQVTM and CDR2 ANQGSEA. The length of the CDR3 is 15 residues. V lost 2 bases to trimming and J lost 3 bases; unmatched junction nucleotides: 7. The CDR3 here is CSVEILAGGRYEQYF. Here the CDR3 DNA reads TGCAGCGTTGAAATCTTAGCGGGAGGCCGCTACGAGCAGTACTTC.

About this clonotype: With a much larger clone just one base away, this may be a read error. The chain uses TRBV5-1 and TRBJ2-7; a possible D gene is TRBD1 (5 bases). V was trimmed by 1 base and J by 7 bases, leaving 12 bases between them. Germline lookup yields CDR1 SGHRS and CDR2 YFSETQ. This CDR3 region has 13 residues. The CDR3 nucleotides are TGCGCCAGCAGCTTGCTCAGGGAAGGTGAGCAGTACTTC. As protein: CASSLLREGEQYF.

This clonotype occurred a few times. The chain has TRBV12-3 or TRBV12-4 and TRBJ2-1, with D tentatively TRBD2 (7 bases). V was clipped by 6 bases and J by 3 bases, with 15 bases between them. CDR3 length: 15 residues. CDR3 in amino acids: CASRSRGGSYNEQFF. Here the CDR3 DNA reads TGTGCCAGCAGGTCTAGGGGGGGCAGCTACAATGAGCAGTTCTTC.

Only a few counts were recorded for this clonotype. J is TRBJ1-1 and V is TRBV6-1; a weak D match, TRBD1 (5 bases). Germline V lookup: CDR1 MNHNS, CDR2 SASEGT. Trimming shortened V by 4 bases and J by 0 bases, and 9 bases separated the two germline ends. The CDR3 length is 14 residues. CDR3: CASSGGRMNTEAFF. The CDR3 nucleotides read TGTGCCAGCAGTGGGGGACGGATGAACACTGAAGCTTTCTTT.

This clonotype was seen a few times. CDR3 sequence reads: CASRQDRYEQFF. The CDR3 nucleotides are TGTGCCAGCAGACAGGACAGGTACGAGCAGTTCTTC. The rearrangement links TRBV6-5 to TRBJ2-1; 7 bases align to TRBD1. V dropped 6 bases and J dropped 10; count of bases not matched to a gene: 6. This CDR3 is built from 12 residues. Germline assignment: CDR1 MNHEY and CDR2 SVGAGI.

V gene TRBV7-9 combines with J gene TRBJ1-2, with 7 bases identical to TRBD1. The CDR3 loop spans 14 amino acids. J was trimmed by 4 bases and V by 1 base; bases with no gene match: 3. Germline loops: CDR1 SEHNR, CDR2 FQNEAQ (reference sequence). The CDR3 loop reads CASSLDPGGYGYTF. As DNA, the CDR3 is TGTGCCAGCAGCTTAGACCCAGGGGGCTATGGCTACACCTTC.

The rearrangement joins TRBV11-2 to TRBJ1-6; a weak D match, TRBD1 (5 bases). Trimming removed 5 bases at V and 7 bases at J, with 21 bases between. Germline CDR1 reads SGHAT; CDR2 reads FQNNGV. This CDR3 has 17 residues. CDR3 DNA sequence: TGTGCCAGCAGCCAAGGATCTATAGGGGTTATGAATTCACCCCTCCACTTT. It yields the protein CASSQGSIGVMNSPLHF.

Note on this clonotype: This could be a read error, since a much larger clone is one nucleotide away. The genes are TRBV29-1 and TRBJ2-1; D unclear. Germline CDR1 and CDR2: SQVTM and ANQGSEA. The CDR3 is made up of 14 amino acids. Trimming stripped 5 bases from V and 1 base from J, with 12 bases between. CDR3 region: CSVIHAISYNEQFF. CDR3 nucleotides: TGCAGCGTTATTCACGCCATATCCTACAATGAGCAGTTCTTC.

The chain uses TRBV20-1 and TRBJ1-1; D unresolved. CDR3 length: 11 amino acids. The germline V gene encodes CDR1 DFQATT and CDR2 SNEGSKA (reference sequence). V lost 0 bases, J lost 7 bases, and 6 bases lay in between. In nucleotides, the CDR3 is TGCAGTGCTAGAGAACAGCATGAAGCTTTCTTT. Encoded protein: CSAREQHEAFF.

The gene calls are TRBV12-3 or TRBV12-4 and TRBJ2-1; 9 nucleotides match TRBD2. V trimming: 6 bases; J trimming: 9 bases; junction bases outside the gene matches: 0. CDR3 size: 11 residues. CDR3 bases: TGTGCCAGCAGAGCGGGAGGTGAGCAGTTCTTC. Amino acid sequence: CASRAGGEQFF.

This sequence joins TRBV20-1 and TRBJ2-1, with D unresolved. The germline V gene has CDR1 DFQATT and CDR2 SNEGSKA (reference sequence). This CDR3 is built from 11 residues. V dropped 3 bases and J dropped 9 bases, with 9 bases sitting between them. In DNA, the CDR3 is TGCAGTGCTAGCGATAGTAGTGAGCAGTTCTTC. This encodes CSASDSSEQFF.

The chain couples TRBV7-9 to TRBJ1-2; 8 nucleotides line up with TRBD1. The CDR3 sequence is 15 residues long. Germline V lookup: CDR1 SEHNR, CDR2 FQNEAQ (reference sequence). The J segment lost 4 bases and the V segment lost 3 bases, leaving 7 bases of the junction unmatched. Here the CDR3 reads CASSFSPDRVYGYTF. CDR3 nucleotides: TGTGCCAGCAGCTTCTCCCCGGACAGGGTCTATGGCTACACCTTC.

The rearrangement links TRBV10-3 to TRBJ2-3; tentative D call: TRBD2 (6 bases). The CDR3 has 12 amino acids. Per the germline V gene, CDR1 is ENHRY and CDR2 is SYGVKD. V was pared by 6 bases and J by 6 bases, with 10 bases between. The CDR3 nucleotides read TGTGCCATCAGCAGAGGGAGGGATACGCAGTATTTT. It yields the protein CAISRGRDTQYF.

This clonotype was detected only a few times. The DNA of the CDR3 is TGTGCCAGCAGCTTGTCATGGACCAATGAGCAGTACTTC. Residues: CASSLSWTNEQYF. The chain recombines TRBV5-6 with TRBJ2-7, with D unclear. V was cut by 1 base and J by 7 bases, with 12 bases left in between. Per germline, CDR1 SGHDT and CDR2 YYEEEE. The CDR3 is made up of 13 amino acids. The variable domain in full, completed from reference TRBV5-6 and TRBJ2-7, reads DAGVTQSPTHLIKTRGQQVTLRCSPKSGHDTVSWYQQALGQGPQFIFQYYEEEERQRGNFPDRFSGHQFPNYSSELNVNALLLGDSALYLCASSLSWTNEQYFGPGTRLTVT.

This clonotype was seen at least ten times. The CDR3 here is CASSSRGTGTSGISYEQYF. DNA for the CDR3: TGTGCCAGCAGCTCTAGAGGGACCGGGACTAGCGGGATCTCCTACGAGCAGTACTTC. J is TRBJ2-7 and V is TRBV7-2, with 13 bases identical to TRBD2. Losses at the gene ends were 4 bases for V and 0 bases for J; bases not matched to a gene: 12. Germline V gene sequence: CDR1 SGHTA, CDR2 FQGNSA. There are 19 residues in the CDR3. Supplemented by reference TRBV7-2 and TRBJ2-7, the full variable domain reads GAGVSQSPSNKVTEKGKDVELRCDPISGHTALYWYRQSLGQGLEFLIYFQGNSAPDKSGLPSDRFSAERTGGSVSTLTIQRTQQEDSAVYLCASSSRGTGTSGISYEQYFGPGTRLTVT.

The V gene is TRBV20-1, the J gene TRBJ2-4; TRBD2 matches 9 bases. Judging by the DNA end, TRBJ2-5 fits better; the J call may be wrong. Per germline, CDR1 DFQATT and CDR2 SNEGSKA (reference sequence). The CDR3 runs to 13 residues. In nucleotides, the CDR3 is TGCAGTGGGCTAGCGGGACCCCAAGAGACCCAGTACTTC. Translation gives CSGLAGPQETQYF.

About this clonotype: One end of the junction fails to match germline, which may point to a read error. The CDR3 loop is CTSRRGGTRDNEQFF. The CDR3 nucleotides read TGTACCAGCAGACGGGGGGGGACTAGGGACAATGAGCAGTTCTTC. V gene TRBV3-1 combines with J gene TRBJ2-1; TRBD2 matches 8 bases. The germline CDR1 and CDR2 sequences are LGHDT and YNNKEL (reference sequence). CDR3 size: 15 residues.

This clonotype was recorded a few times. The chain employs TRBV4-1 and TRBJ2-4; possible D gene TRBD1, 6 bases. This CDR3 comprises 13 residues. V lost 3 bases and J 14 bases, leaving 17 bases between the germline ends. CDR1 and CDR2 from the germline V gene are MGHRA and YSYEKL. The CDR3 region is CASSHSTGSEEYF. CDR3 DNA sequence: TGCGCCAGCAGCCATAGCACAGGGTCGGAGGAGTACTTC.

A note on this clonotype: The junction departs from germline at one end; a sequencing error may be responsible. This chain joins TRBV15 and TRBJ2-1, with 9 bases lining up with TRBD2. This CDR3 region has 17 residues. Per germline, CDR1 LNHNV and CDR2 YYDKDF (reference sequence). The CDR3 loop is CATSRDLVAGAYNEQVF. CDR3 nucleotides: TGTGCCACCAGCAGAGATCTGGTAGCGGGGGCTTACAATGAGCAGGTCTTC.